The clone carrying this T cell receptor beta chain was seen ten or more times. Its antigen is still unknown. Germline V gene lookup returns CDR1 PRHDT and CDR2 FYEKMQ (reference sequence). This CDR3 has 15 residues. With 5 bases removed from V and 0 bases from J, the gap between germline ends came to 13 bases. The sample is drawn from a study of Graves' ophthalmopathy and Graves' hyperthyroidism. Study-wide results and limits: A roughly 80% specificity and around 86% sensitivity were achieved by a 13-signature model that separated ophthalmopathy from stable hyperthyroidism.

Researchers took RNA transcripts and amplified TCR beta CDR3 regions from them. In the first round, RT-PCR was carried out with HTBI primers, and a multiplex PCR formed the second round. TCRdb recomputed calls from the multiplex PCR reads with MiXCR, one row per CDR3 protein. This table has about 620,000 distinct CDR3 sequences, 20% to 25% appearing once. PBMCs were obtained from about 9.5 ml of fresh peripheral blood. Source material: peripheral blood. The chain is built from TRBV13 and TRBJ1-2; tentative D call: TRBD1 (5 bases). The clonotype originates from a woman aged 18 to 35 with stable Graves' hyperthyroidism. Some clones in this sample may be carry-over from other donors' samples. CDR3 nucleotides: TGTGCCAGCAGCCAGAGGGACCAAGCTAACTATGGCTACACCTTC. It codes for CASSQRDQANYGYTF.